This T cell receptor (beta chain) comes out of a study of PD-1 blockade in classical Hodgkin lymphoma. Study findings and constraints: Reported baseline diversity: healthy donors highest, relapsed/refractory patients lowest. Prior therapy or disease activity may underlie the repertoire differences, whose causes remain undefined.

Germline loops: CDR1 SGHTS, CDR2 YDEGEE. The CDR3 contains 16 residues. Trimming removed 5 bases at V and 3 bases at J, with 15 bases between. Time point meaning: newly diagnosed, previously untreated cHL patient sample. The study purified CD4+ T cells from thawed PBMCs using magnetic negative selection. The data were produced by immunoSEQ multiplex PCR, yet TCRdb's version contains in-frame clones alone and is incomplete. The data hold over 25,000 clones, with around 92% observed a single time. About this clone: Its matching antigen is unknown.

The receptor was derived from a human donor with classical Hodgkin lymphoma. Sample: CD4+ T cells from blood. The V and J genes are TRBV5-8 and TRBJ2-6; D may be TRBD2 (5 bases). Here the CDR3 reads CASSPTYGVGANVLTF. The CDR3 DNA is TGTGCCAGCAGTCCAACGTACGGGGTTGGGGCCAACGTCCTGACTTTC. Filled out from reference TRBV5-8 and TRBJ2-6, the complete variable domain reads EAGVTQSPTHLIKTRGQQATLRCSPISGHTSVYWYQQALGLGLQFLLWYDEGEERNRGNFPPRFSGRQFPNYSSELNVNALELEDSALYLCASSPTYGVGANVLTFGAGSRLTVL.